Listed below are T cell receptor beta chains from one sample, sequenced in a study of T-cell memory formation after mild COVID-19. TCRdb reprocessed the 5' RACE reads with MiXCR, giving one entry per CDR3 protein. This sample has fewer than 350,000 distinct CDR3 sequences, with under 20% found just once. The sample taken for sequencing was PBMCs or a T cell subset sorted from them (not recorded which). The receptors derive from a man between 18 and 29 years old who had mild COVID-19 (a few samples of this study predate the infection). Cell type and time point are not known. CDR3s include the opening cysteine and the closing phenylalanine or tryptophan. A D gene is named only where the DNA matches it firmly. Only part of the rows carry a size: once, few, many, or a class if the clone is expanded.

NA,TRBJ2-5,TRBV4-1,few,TGCGCCAGCAGTCTAGCAAGCAACCAAGAGACCCAGTACTTC,CASSLASNQETQYF
NA,TRBJ2-5,TRBV7-2,few,TGTGCCAGCAGCGGTCAGGGATGGGAGACCCAGTACTTC,CASSGQGWETQYF
NA,TRBJ2-3,TRBV7-9,many,TGTGCCAGGCAGGCCATCCGAGGCACAGATACGCAGTATTTT,CARQAIRGTDTQYF
TRBD2,TRBJ2-1,TRBV6-4,few,TGTGCCAGCAGTGATGGGGGGGAGGGCCATGAGCAGTTCTTC,CASSDGGEGHEQFF
NA,TRBJ1-3,TRBV25-1,NA,TGTGCCAGCATCGGGACGCGCCCCGCTAGCTCTGGAAACACCATATATTTT,CASIGTRPASSGNTIYF
NA,TRBJ1-6,TRBV9,NA,TGTGCCAGCAGCGCGAACAGAAATAATTCACCCCTCCACTTT,CASSANRNNSPLHF
NA,TRBJ2-3,TRBV7-2,few,TGTGCCAGCAGCTTACTTGATCGGGGCCATGGTACGCAGTATTTT,CASSLLDRGHGTQYF
NA,TRBJ2-2,TRBV5-5,few,TGTGCCAGCAGCTTGGAACCAGGGGCGAACACCGGGGAGCTGTTTTTT,CASSLEPGANTGELFF
NA,TRBJ2-1,TRBV10-3,NA,TGTGCCATCGGAAATAGGACCACCGCCTTCCATGAGCAGTTCTTC,CAIGNRTTAFHEQFF
TRBD2,TRBJ2-1,TRBV7-3,many,TGTGCCAGCAGCTTAGCGGGGGGCTTCTACAATGAGCAGTTCTTC,CASSLAGGFYNEQFF
NA,TRBJ1-3,TRBV7-9,NA,TGTGCCAGCAGCTCTTCCGGGACTGAGAAAAACACCATATATTTT,CASSSSGTEKNTIYF
NA,TRBJ1-2,TRBV12-3/TRBV12-4,NA,TGTGCCAGCACTCCCTCGGAAGTTCACCACAACTATGGCTACACCTTC,CASTPSEVHHNYGYTF
NA,TRBJ2-5,TRBV5-8,NA,TGTGCCAGCAGCTTGGCCGCGGTCCAAGAGACCCAGTACTTC,CASSLAAVQETQYF
TRBD2,TRBJ2-3,TRBV6-6,few,TGTGCCAGCAGCTACAGAATTACCAGCGGGGGGGCGTTAAATACGCAGTATTTT,CASSYRITSGGALNTQYF
NA,TRBJ2-7,TRBV18,many,TGTGCCAGCTCACCGGGACTCAACGTGGAGCAGTACTTC,CASSPGLNVEQYF